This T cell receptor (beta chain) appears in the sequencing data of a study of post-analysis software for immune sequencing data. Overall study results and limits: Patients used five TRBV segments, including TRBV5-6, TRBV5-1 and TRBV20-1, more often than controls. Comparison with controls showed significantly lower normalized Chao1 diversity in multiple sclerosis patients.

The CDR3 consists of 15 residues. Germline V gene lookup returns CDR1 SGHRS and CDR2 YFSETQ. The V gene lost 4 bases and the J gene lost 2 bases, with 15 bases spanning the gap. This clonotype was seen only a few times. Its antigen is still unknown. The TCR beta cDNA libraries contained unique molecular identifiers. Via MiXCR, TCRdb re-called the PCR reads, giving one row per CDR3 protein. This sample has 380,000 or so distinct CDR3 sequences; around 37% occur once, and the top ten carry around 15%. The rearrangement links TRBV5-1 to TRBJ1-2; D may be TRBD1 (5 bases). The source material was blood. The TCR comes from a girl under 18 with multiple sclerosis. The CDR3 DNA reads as TGCGCCAGCAGCGAAGTGCCAGGGCAAAACTATGGCTACACCTTC. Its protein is CASSEVPGQNYGYTF.